A single T cell receptor beta chain is shown here with its context. A junction end diverges from the germline sequence, so it may reflect a read error. Germline V gives CDR1 SGDLS, CDR2 YYNGEE. The CDR3 has 15 residues. The data were produced by immunoSEQ multiplex PCR, yet TCRdb's version contains in-frame clones alone and is incomplete. The sample lists approximately 75,000 clones, 70% to 90% occurring once. These data originate in a study of blood T cell repertoires in COVID-19. For the study at large: From the United States, Italy and Spain came samples of acute and convalescent COVID-19.

The source is an elderly woman with acute or convalescent COVID-19. The chain couples TRBV9 to TRBJ1-5; D perhaps matches TRBD1 (6 bases). The source material was peripheral blood. The CDR3 reads CASNVGGGENQPQHF. CDR3 DNA: TGTGCCAGCAACGTAGGAGGGGGGGAGAATCAGCCCCAGCATTTT.